These 11 T cell receptor beta chains were sequenced from one sample in a study of early T cells in non-severe SARS-CoV-2 infection (dated by TCRdb to about 2021). Libraries were prepared through 5' RACE. The listed sequencing device is NextSeq 500. TCRdb redid the processing of the public reads, applying fastp at Q25 and MiXCR, and retained in-frame beta chains. Rows with a matching CDR3 protein are joined into one entry that keeps the most common DNA and genes. Within this sample are tens of thousands of distinct CDR3 sequences, with approximately 13% of them counted one time only. 10% to 13% of the sample is held by the ten biggest clonotypes. Sequenced input: whole blood. The source of these receptors is an adult who was a healthcare worker with PCR-confirmed SARS-CoV-2 infection or an uninfected control (not recorded which).

The gene calls are TRBV12-3 or TRBV12-4 and TRBJ2-1; D call uncertain. The ends were cut back, 8 bases at V and 7 bases at J, with 9 bases in the middle. This CDR3 region has 11 residues. The DNA of the CDR3 is TGTGCCAGCCTTGGTAGGAATGAGCAGTTCTTC. Translated, it gives CASLGRNEQFF.

V gene TRBV4-1 combines with J gene TRBJ2-1, with D perhaps TRBD2 (7 bases). Between the trimmed V and J ends, which lost 7 bases and 5 bases, there was a span of 18 bases. Germline lookup yields CDR1 MGHRA and CDR2 YSYEKL. The CDR3 consists of 15 residues. As DNA, the CDR3 is TGCGCCAGCACCCCCAGGGGCGGGAGTGACAATGAGCAGTTCTTC. Translating gives CASTPRGGSDNEQFF.

In its sample, this clonotype was seen many times. The rearrangement links TRBV5-4 to TRBJ2-3, with 11 bases identical to TRBD2. V shed 5 bases and J 6 bases; nucleotides not matched to a gene: 8. Looked up from germline, CDR1 is SGHNT and CDR2 is YYREEE (reference sequence). The CDR3 covers 15 residues. The CDR3 is CASSLYSGGDDTQYF. Here the CDR3 DNA reads TGTGCCAGCAGTCTCTATAGCGGGGGGGACGATACGCAGTATTTT. Based on the CDR3 plus reference TRBV5-4 and TRBJ2-3, the full variable domain is ETGVTQSPTHLIKTRGQQVTLRCSSQSGHNTVSWYQQALGQGPQFIFQYYREEENGRGNFPPRFSGLQFPNYSSELNVNALELDDSALYLCASSLYSGGDDTQYFGPGTRLTVL.

The sample holds a few counts of this clonotype. CDR3 amino acids: CASSSDGGLRTGELFF. CDR3 DNA sequence: TGTGCCAGCAGCTCCGATGGGGGATTGCGGACCGGGGAGCTGTTTTTT. The J gene is TRBJ2-2, the V gene TRBV7-7, with D perhaps assigned TRBD1 or TRBD2 (5 bases each). Germline V gives CDR1 SSHAT, CDR2 FNYEAQ (reference sequence). The V and J ends lost 4 bases and 5 bases respectively, with 17 bases between them. This CDR3 comprises 16 residues.

This clonotype was recorded many times. The genes are TRBV25-1 and TRBJ2-5; no clear D. The length of the CDR3 is 8 residues. Trimming stripped 8 bases from V and 11 bases from J, with 6 bases between. The V gene's germline CDR1 is MGHDK and CDR2 SYGVNS. CDR3 sequence reads: CASFSQYF. CDR3 sequence (DNA): TGTGCCAGCTTTTCTCAGTACTTC. Complete variable domain (other parts from reference TRBV25-1 and TRBJ2-5): EADIYQTPRYLVIGTGKKITLECSQTMGHDKMYWYQQDPGMELHLIHYSYGVNSTEKGDLSSESTVSRIRTEHFPLTLESARPSHTSQYLCASFSQYFGPGTRLLVL.

The chain carries TRBV6-1 and TRBJ2-1; 9 bases fit TRBD2. The CDR3 is 17 residues long. V shed 2 bases, J shed 8 bases, and the junction held 13 bases outside the gene matches. Germline values: CDR1 MNHNS, CDR2 SASEGT. DNA for the CDR3: TGTGCCAGCAGTGAAATGATGGCGGGAGGGCCTCGAGATGAGCAGTTCTTC. The encoded protein is CASSEMMAGGPRDEQFF.

V gene TRBV12-3 or TRBV12-4 combines with J gene TRBJ1-2; D is undetermined. The CDR3 runs to 14 residues. Trimming took off 3 bases at V and 0 bases at J, with 8 bases between the two ends. The CDR3 here is CASSLAGPNYGYTF. The CDR3 DNA follows: TGTGCCAGCAGTTTGGCCGGTCCTAACTATGGCTACACCTTC.

The chain couples TRBV7-2 to TRBJ2-3; 7 positions agree with TRBD2. Germline V gene sequence: CDR1 SGHTA, CDR2 FQGNSA. The CDR3 is 14 residues long. Germline trimming cut 5 bases from V and 5 bases from J; bases unmatched to any gene: 7. The CDR3 is CASSPGRGLDTQYF. As DNA, the CDR3 is TGTGCCAGCAGCCCGGGGAGGGGTTTAGATACGCAGTATTTT.

This clonotype appeared a few times. The chain uses TRBV2 and TRBJ1-1; D unresolved. Looked up from germline, CDR1 is SNHLY and CDR2 is FYNNEI. V lost 8 bases to trimming and J lost 1 base, with 20 bases between them. The CDR3 length is 16 residues. CDR3 in amino acids: CASGSPSPMRNTEAFF. The CDR3 DNA follows: TGTGCCAGCGGCTCCCCAAGCCCGATGAGGAACACTGAAGCTTTCTTT. The variable domain in full, completed from reference TRBV2 and TRBJ1-1, reads EPEVTQTPSHQVTQMGQEVILRCVPISNHLYFYWYRQILGQKVEFLVSFYNNEISEKSEIFDDQFSVERPDGSNFTLKIRSTKLEDSAMYFCASGSPSPMRNTEAFFGQGTRLTVV.

In its sample, this clonotype was seen many times. The chain links TRBV18 to TRBJ1-4, with 8 nucleotides matching TRBD1. Germline V CDR1 and CDR2: KGHSH, LQKENI. The CDR3 covers 16 residues. V was clipped by 4 bases and J by 6 bases; unmatched bases: 10. The DNA of the CDR3 is TGTGCCAGCTCACGCCGTGCGGGACAGGAATATGAAAAACTGTTTTTT. This translates into CASSRRAGQEYEKLFF.

Turning to this clonotype: The junction shows a germline mismatch at one end, possibly a read error. The V and J genes are TRBV7-2 and TRBJ2-5; D may be TRBD2 (5 bases). Looked up from germline, CDR1 is SGHTA and CDR2 is FQGNSA. The CDR3 length is 13 residues. Written as DNA, the CDR3 is TGTGCCAGCAACTTAGGGAGACAAGAGACCCAGTACTTC. This translates into CASNLGRQETQYF.